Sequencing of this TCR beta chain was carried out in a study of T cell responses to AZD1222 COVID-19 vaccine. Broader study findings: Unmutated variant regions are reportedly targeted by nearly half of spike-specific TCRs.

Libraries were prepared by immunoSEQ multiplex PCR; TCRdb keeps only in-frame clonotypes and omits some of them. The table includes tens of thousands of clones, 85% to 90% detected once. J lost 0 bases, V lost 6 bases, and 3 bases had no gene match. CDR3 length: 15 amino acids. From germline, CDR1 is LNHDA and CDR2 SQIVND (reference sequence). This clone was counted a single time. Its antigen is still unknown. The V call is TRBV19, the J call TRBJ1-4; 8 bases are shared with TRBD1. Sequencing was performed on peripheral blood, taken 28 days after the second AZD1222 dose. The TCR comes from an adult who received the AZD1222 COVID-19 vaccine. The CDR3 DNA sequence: TGTGCCAGTAGGGACAGGGCAGCAACTAATGAAAAACTGTTTTTT. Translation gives CASRDRAATNEKLFF.